This T cell receptor beta chain was identified in a study of blood T cell repertoires in COVID-19. This CDR3 contains 14 residues. The J segment lost 8 bases and the V segment lost 5 bases, leaving 9 bases of the junction unmatched. Germline V gene data show CDR1 as SGHNT and CDR2 as YENEEA. The table came from immunoSEQ multiplex PCR; TCRdb's copy has only in-frame clones and leaves some out. The sample lists some 350,000 clones; around 87% were seen once. Sequenced sample: peripheral blood. The chain carries TRBV11-3 and TRBJ2-1; 7 bases are a match to TRBD2. This receptor was identified in a woman in her fifties or sixties with COVID-19, enrolled during active disease. This CDR3 reads CASSPRTRPYEQFF. The DNA for the CDR3 is TGTGCCAGCAGCCCACGGACTAGGCCATATGAGCAGTTCTTC. Full variable domain (remainder filled in from reference TRBV11-3 and TRBJ2-1): EAGVVQSPRYKIIEKKQPVAFWCNPISGHNTLYWYLQNLGQGPELLIRYENEEAVDDSQLPKDRFSAERLKGVDSTLKIQPAELGDSAVYLCASSPRTRPYEQFFGPGTRLTVL.